Following are 23 T cell receptor beta chains from one sample sequenced in a study of post-analysis software for immune sequencing data. Broader study findings: The study found TRBV5-6, TRBV5-1 and TRBV20-1 among roughly 5 TRBV segments more frequent in patients than controls.

Their cognate antigens are unknown. Prepared TCR beta cDNA libraries contained unique molecular identifiers. TCRdb re-analysed the PCR reads in MiXCR, keeping a single row per CDR3 protein. The sample includes approximately 730,000 distinct CDR3 sequences, 25% to 30% of them seen just once. The sequencing sample was made of blood. These receptors were taken from a girl aged 5 to 17 with multiple sclerosis.

This sequence joins TRBV5-1 and TRBJ1-1; D gene ambiguous. Germline V gives CDR1 SGHRS, CDR2 YFSETQ. The CDR3 loop spans 13 amino acids. V was clipped by 3 bases and J by 5 bases, with 11 bases between them. CDR3 nucleotides: TGCGCCAGCAGCTATGAAGGGCTGACTGAAGCTTTCTTT. Its protein is CASSYEGLTEAFF.

This clonotype has only a few counts. The V gene is TRBV5-1, the J gene TRBJ2-3, with D tentatively TRBD2 (6 bases). V was shortened by 6 bases and J by 0 bases, with 14 bases between the two germline ends. The germline CDR1 and CDR2 sequences are SGHRS and YFSETQ. This CDR3 has 15 amino acids. As DNA, the CDR3 is TGCGCCAGCAAGCTAGCGATCACTAGCACAGATACGCAGTATTTT. Residues: CASKLAITSTDTQYF.

This chain uses TRBV10-2 with TRBJ2-1; D possibly matches TRBD1 or TRBD2 (5 bases each). V was trimmed by 6 bases and J by 0 bases, leaving 9 bases between them. The CDR3 totals 14 residues. Germline V gene sequence: CDR1 WSHSY, CDR2 SAAADI. CDR3 protein: CASRGAGSYNEQFF. CDR3 bases: TGCGCCAGCAGAGGGGCGGGCTCCTACAATGAGCAGTTCTTC.

The chain couples TRBV28 to TRBJ1-2, with D hard to call. Trimming removed 3 bases at V and 3 bases at J, with 8 bases between. CDR1 and CDR2 (germline): MDHEN, SYDVKM. This CDR3 region has 13 residues. This chain's CDR3 is CASSLDLDYGYTF. Written as DNA, the CDR3 is TGTGCCAGCAGTTTGGACCTTGACTATGGCTACACCTTC.

The gene calls are TRBV9 and TRBJ2-3; D perhaps matches TRBD2 (6 bases). Trimming pared 0 bases from V and 4 bases from J, leaving 9 bases between. The CDR3 length is 14 residues. CDR1 is SGDLS and CDR2 is YYNGEE in the germline V gene. This chain's CDR3 is CASSVVGGPDTQYF. The CDR3, as DNA: TGTGCCAGCAGCGTAGTAGGAGGGCCAGATACGCAGTATTTT.

CDR3 nucleotide sequence: TGCAGTGCCGTAGACAGGGGGCTGGGGTACGGCTACACCTTC. Amino acid sequence: CSAVDRGLGYGYTF. The V call is TRBV20-1, the J call TRBJ1-2; 10 bases align to TRBD1. Germline V gene data show CDR1 as DFQATT and CDR2 as SNEGSKA (reference sequence). CDR3 length: 14 residues. The V segment lost 6 bases and the J segment 8 bases; nucleotides outside the gene matches: 12.

This clonotype has a single count. The junction shows a germline mismatch at one end, possibly a read error. The chain has TRBV4-1 and TRBJ2-2, with D possibly TRBD2 on 5 matching bases. Germline lookup yields CDR1 MGHRA and CDR2 YSYEKL. CDR3 size: 19 residues. The CDR3 DNA is TGCGCCAGCAGCCAAGTCCTAAACTTCAGGAGATCGAACACCGGGGAGCGGTTTTTT. This translates into CASSQVLNFRRSNTGERFF.

The chain is built from TRBV7-3 and TRBJ2-1; 8 bases fit TRBD2. Trimming took 2 bases from V and 0 from J; bases not matched to a gene: 12. This CDR3 comprises 19 residues. In germline, CDR1 is SGHTA, CDR2 FQGTGA. Written as DNA, the CDR3 is TGTGCCAGCAGCTTAGGAGGTAGCGGGAACCCGAGCTCCTACAATGAGCAGTTCTTC. Protein sequence: CASSLGGSGNPSSYNEQFF.

This clonotype was picked up many times. The chain links TRBV9 to TRBJ2-7, with 7 bases that match TRBD1. Germline V CDR1 and CDR2: SGDLS, YYNGEE. The CDR3 spans 13 residues. With V trimmed by 3 bases and J by 2 bases, 2 bases remained unmatched. CDR3 amino acids: CASSGGQTYEQYF. In nucleotides, the CDR3 is TGTGCCAGCAGCGGGGGACAGACCTACGAGCAGTACTTC.

This clonotype has at least ten counts. This rearrangement joins TRBV9 to TRBJ2-7; 8 bases are shared with TRBD2. V lost 4 bases, J lost 0 bases, and 3 bases stayed unmatched. Germline values: CDR1 SGDLS, CDR2 YYNGEE. The CDR3 extends over 14 amino acids. In DNA, the CDR3 is TGTGCCAGCAGCATGACTAGCGACTCCTACGAGCAGTACTTC. Amino acids: CASSMTSDSYEQYF. The full variable domain, its missing parts supplied by reference TRBV9 and TRBJ2-7, is DSGVTQTPKHLITATGQRVTLRCSPRSGDLSVYWYQQSLDQGLQFLIQYYNGEERAKGNILERFSAQQFPDLHSELNLSSLELGDSALYFCASSMTSDSYEQYFGPGTRLTVT.

The chain employs TRBV28 and TRBJ1-2; D not resolved. Trimming stripped 6 bases from V and 1 base from J, with 6 bases between. This CDR3 spans 12 amino acids. Germline CDR1 and CDR2: MDHEN and SYDVKM. This chain's CDR3 is CASRRLNYGYTF. The CDR3 DNA follows: TGTGCCAGCAGGAGACTTAACTATGGCTACACCTTC.

This clonotype occurred a few times. J is TRBJ2-1 and V is TRBV7-2; 8 bases fit TRBD2. Germline V gene sequence: CDR1 SGHTA, CDR2 FQGNSA. Trimming cost V 0 bases and J 7 bases; bases outside gene matches: 5. The CDR3 contains 15 residues. The CDR3 DNA follows: TGTGCCAGCAGCTTAGCCAGCGGGAGACAGAATGAGCAGTTCTTC. It encodes CASSLASGRQNEQFF.

The chain joins TRBV24-1 to TRBJ1-2, with TRBD1 matching 9 bases. Trimming cost V 1 base and J 4 bases; bases outside gene matches: 9. The CDR3 consists of 17 residues. Germline values: CDR1 KGHDR, CDR2 SFDVKD. CDR3 DNA sequence: TGTGCCACCAGTGATTTTAGGACAGGGGTGTCTTTCTATGGCTACACCTTC. This sequence encodes CATSDFRTGVSFYGYTF.

This clonotype turned up a few times. V usage is TRBV9 and J usage is TRBJ2-1, with 9 bases matching TRBD2. This CDR3 spans 15 amino acids. Looked up from germline, CDR1 is SGDLS and CDR2 is YYNGEE. Germline trimming cut 2 bases from V and 6 bases from J; bases unmatched to any gene: 6. The DNA for the CDR3 is TGTGCCAGCAGCGTTCTAGCGGGATGGGGCAATGAGCAGTTCTTC. It codes for CASSVLAGWGNEQFF.

This clonotype was seen a handful of times. The chain recombines TRBV20-1 with TRBJ2-7; 9 bases match TRBD1. The ends lost 4 bases at V and 1 base at J; junction bases unmatched: 5. Germline loops: CDR1 DFQATT, CDR2 SNEGSKA (reference sequence). The CDR3 totals 14 residues. The DNA for the CDR3 is TGCAGTGCTACCGGGACAGGGAGGTCCTACGAGCAGTACTTC. Translation gives CSATGTGRSYEQYF.

This clonotype was counted only a few times. CDR3 amino acids: CASSLGLAGGRSLGDTQYF. In DNA, the CDR3 is TGTGCCAGCAGCCTGGGACTAGCGGGAGGCCGGAGTTTGGGAGATACGCAGTATTTT. The chain uses TRBV6-1 and TRBJ2-3; 15 nucleotides align to TRBD2. The CDR3 sequence is 19 residues long. Germline CDR1 reads MNHNS; CDR2 reads SASEGT. V shed 6 bases and J 5 bases; nucleotides not matched to a gene: 15.

The J gene is TRBJ2-7, the V gene TRBV12-3 or TRBV12-4, with TRBD1 matching 7 bases. CDR3 size: 17 residues. The ends lost 5 bases at V and 5 bases at J; junction bases unmatched: 18. Here the CDR3 reads CASSLRGSGQIVNEQYF. CDR3 coding DNA: TGTGCCAGCAGTCTCCGGGGCTCGGGACAGATTGTCAACGAGCAGTACTTC.

This clonotype was seen a few times. This chain connects TRBV5-1 to TRBJ2-3, with D maybe TRBD2 (5 bases). This CDR3 has 15 amino acids. Germline CDR1 reads SGHRS; CDR2 reads YFSETQ. V lost 0 bases to trimming and J lost 4 bases, with 12 bases between them. The CDR3 nucleotides are TGCGCCAGCAGCTTGGTCGGAGGCTATGCAGATACGCAGTATTTT. This gives the protein CASSLVGGYADTQYF.

This sequence joins TRBV11-2 and TRBJ1-2, with D possibly TRBD1 on 6 matching bases. The CDR3 is 11 residues long. Trimming cost V 6 bases and J 9 bases, with 11 bases left between them. CDR1 and CDR2 from the germline V gene are SGHAT and FQNNGV. CDR3 protein: CASSYRDRYTF. The CDR3 nucleotides read TGTGCCAGCAGTTACAGGGACCGCTACACCTTC.

The chain has TRBV6-6 and TRBJ2-5, with D perhaps TRBD1 (5 bases). Trimming took 5 bases from V and 11 from J, leaving 15 bases between them. The CDR3 loop spans 12 amino acids. Germline values: CDR1 MNHNY, CDR2 SVGAGI (reference sequence). CDR3 loop: CASSLRQGGQYF. CDR3 in DNA: TGTGCCAGCAGTCTTCGGCAGGGTGGGCAGTACTTC.

This chain connects TRBV16 to TRBJ1-2; no reliable D call. CDR3 length: 14 amino acids. Trimming pared 0 bases from V and 4 bases from J, leaving 9 bases between. CDR1 is KGHSY, CDR2 FQNENV, per germline. This CDR3 is CASSQSIIGYGYTF. CDR3 bases: TGTGCCAGCAGCCAATCGATCATCGGCTATGGCTACACCTTC. The complete variable domain, with remaining parts taken from reference TRBV16 and TRBJ1-2, reads GEEVAQTPKHLVRGEGQKAKLYCAPIKGHSYVFWYQQVLKNEFKFLISFQNENVFDETGMPKERFSAKCLPNSPCSLEIQATKLEDSAVYFCASSQSIIGYGYTFGSGTRLTVV.

About this clonotype: No conserved phenylalanine or tryptophan is present at the end of the CDR3, so a read error is the likely explanation. V usage is TRBV15 and J usage is TRBJ2-5; 9 bases are shared with TRBD1. Germline V gene lookup returns CDR1 LNHNV and CDR2 YYDKDF (reference sequence). V was pared by 1 base and J by 5 bases, with 5 bases of the junction left unmatched. This CDR3 contains 15 residues. The CDR3 DNA is TGTGCCACCAGCAGAGGAGCCGGGACAGGGGAGACCCAGTACTAC. Amino acid sequence: CATSRGAGTGETQYY.

About this clonotype: The CDR3 end shows no conserved phenylalanine or tryptophan, and so a read error is likely. The limits of the CDR3 on the DNA are not certain, so only TCRdb's listed CDR3 is given. The J gene is TRBJ1-2, the V gene TRBV20-1; the table names TRBD1, a call not compared with the DNA. The CDR3 region is 11 residues in length, termini included. Per the germline V gene, CDR1 is DFQATT and CDR2 is SNEGSKA (reference sequence). CDR3 loop: CSGARGPGYTC.